Listed below are T cell receptor beta chains from one sample, sequenced in a study of blood T cells in healthy people across ages. TCRdb used MiXCR to reprocess the 5' RACE reads, holding one entry per CDR3 protein. The table includes about a million distinct CDR3 sequences, roughly 47% detected once. The material sequenced was blood. Receptors were obtained from a woman in her fifties or sixties in good health. CDR3s include the opening cysteine and the closing phenylalanine or tryptophan. Fields, in order: V gene, J gene, clone size, D gene, CDR3 DNA, CDR3 protein. A D gene is named only where the DNA matches it firmly. Only part of the rows carry a size: once, few, many, or a class if the clone is expanded.

TRBV4-2,TRBJ2-4,-,TRBD2,TGTGCCGGCAGCCAAGAGGGAGGGAACATTCAGTACTTC,CAGSQEGGNIQYF
TRBV27,TRBJ2-7,few,TRBD2,TGTGCCAGCAGTATCCTCATACTAGCGGGGAACTACGAGCAGTACTTC,CASSILILAGNYEQYF
TRBV14,TRBJ2-7,many,-,TGTGCCAGCAGCCAGGACTACGAGCAGTACTTC,CASSQDYEQYF
TRBV18,TRBJ2-3,-,-,TGTGCCAGCAGCGAGGGCGTGGCAGATACGCAGTATTTT,CASSEGVADTQYF
TRBV11-2,TRBJ2-4,once,TRBD2,TGTGCCAGCAGCTTAGATTCCGGCACGGGAGGTATTCAGTACTTC,CASSLDSGTGGIQYF
TRBV3-1,TRBJ2-4,-,TRBD2,TGTGCCAGCAGCCCGCTAGCGGGAGCCAAAAACATTCAGTACTTC,CASSPLAGAKNIQYF
TRBV6-5,TRBJ2-7,-,-,TGTGCCAGCAGTTACACTCGGACAAGCTCCTACGAGCAGTACTTC,CASSYTRTSSYEQYF
TRBV6-4,TRBJ2-3,few,TRBD2,TGTGCCAGCACCCTGAACGGGCGGGAGACAGATACGCAGTATTTT,CASTLNGRETDTQYF
TRBV28,TRBJ2-5,once,TRBD2,TGTGCCAGCAGTTCCCTACTCCTAGCGGGAGTTTCGGAGACCCAGTACTTC,CASSSLLLAGVSETQYF
TRBV10-3,TRBJ1-6,few,-,TGTGCCATCAGTGAGTCGACTGGGGGTTATAATTCACCCCCCCACTTT,CAISESTGGYNSPPHF